The 19 T cell receptor beta chains reported below all come from one sample, sequenced in a study of T-cell reconstitution after alpha-beta-depleted transplantation in children. Preparation of the TCRbeta library used unique molecular identifiers. TCRdb re-called the PCR reads through MiXCR, storing one row per CDR3 protein. The repertoire consists of about 590,000 distinct CDR3 sequences, with 10% to 15% occurring once and the leading ten covering 2.2%. The sample consisted of PBMCs, mostly from graft donor cells, taken 360 days after TCRalphabeta/CD19-depleted stem cell transplant. The receptors here all came from a male patient aged 10 to 17 who had a stem cell transplant for acute myeloid leukemia, so the T cells may come from the graft donor.

In its sample, this clonotype was seen many times. This chain uses TRBV6-2 or TRBV6-3 with TRBJ2-3, with 14 bases lining up with TRBD2. The germline V gene encodes CDR1 MNHEY and CDR2 SVGEGT. The ends lost 2 bases at V and 5 bases at J; junction bases unmatched: 12. The CDR3 length is 19 residues. This CDR3 is CASSYPPGLAGGGGDTQYF. The CDR3 nucleotides read TGTGCCAGCAGTTACCCCCCAGGACTAGCGGGAGGAGGAGGAGATACGCAGTATTTT.

In DNA form, the CDR3 reads TGTGCCAGCAGCTTAGCTAGACTAGCGGCCCAAGTTAGGGGGCAGTTCTTC. It codes for CASSLARLAAQVRGQFF. J is TRBJ2-1 and V is TRBV7-2; 9 nucleotides align to TRBD2. V dropped 0 bases and J dropped 12; count of bases not matched to a gene: 15. The CDR3 has 17 amino acids. The germline V gene has CDR1 SGHTA and CDR2 FQGNSA.

The chain is built from TRBV20-1 and TRBJ2-7, with 9 bases matching TRBD1. The CDR3 sequence is 17 residues long. The germline CDR1 and CDR2 sequences are DFQATT and SNEGSKA (reference sequence). V shed 1 base and J 2 bases; nucleotides not matched to a gene: 12. CDR3 protein: CSARAGPGQGAPYEQYF. CDR3 DNA sequence: TGCAGTGCTAGAGCCGGCCCGGGACAGGGAGCTCCCTACGAGCAGTACTTC.

For this clonotype: A junction end diverges from the germline sequence, so it may reflect a read error. This chain joins TRBV7-7 and TRBJ2-7, with TRBD1 as a possible D gene (5 bases). There are 15 residues in the CDR3. The germline V gene has CDR1 SSHAT and CDR2 FNYEAQ (reference sequence). CDR3 sequence: CASSLDDSPSYEQYF. DNA for the CDR3: TGTGCTAGCAGCTTAGACGACAGCCCCTCCTACGAGCAGTACTTC.

The chain joins TRBV30 to TRBJ1-5, with 10 bases matching TRBD1. Germline trimming cut 3 bases from V and 2 bases from J; bases unmatched to any gene: 1. Germline lookup yields CDR1 GTSNPN and CDR2 SVGIG (reference sequence). The CDR3 sequence is 14 residues long. CDR3 sequence: CAWRGTGGNQPQHF. The CDR3 DNA reads as TGTGCCTGGAGGGGGACAGGGGGCAATCAGCCCCAGCATTTT.

V usage is TRBV6-2 or TRBV6-3 and J usage is TRBJ2-1, with 12 bases matching TRBD2. Trimming took 3 bases from V and 8 from J; bases not matched to a gene: 20. The CDR3 is 20 amino acids. Germline CDR1 reads MNHEY; CDR2 reads SVGEGT. Here the CDR3 reads CASSYLYRLAGGPHPDEQFF. CDR3 nucleotide sequence: TGTGCCAGCAGTTATCTCTATAGGCTAGCGGGGGGGCCCCACCCCGATGAGCAGTTCTTC.

A few counts support this clonotype. This rearrangement joins TRBV13 to TRBJ2-1; TRBD2 aligns across 10 bases. The CDR3 is made up of 14 amino acids. Unmatched junction bases numbered 5, after V lost 5 bases and J lost 7 bases. The germline gives CDR1 PRHDT, CDR2 FYEKMQ (reference sequence). Here the CDR3 DNA reads TGTGCCAGCAGCCCCTCTAGCGGGAGAAATGAGCAGTTCTTC. Amino acid sequence: CASSPSSGRNEQFF. Using reference TRBV13 and TRBJ2-1 for the parts outside the CDR3, the full variable domain is AAGVIQSPRHLIKEKRETATLKCYPIPRHDTVYWYQQGPGQDPQFLISFYEKMQSDKGSIPDRFSAQQFSDYHSELNMSSLELGDSALYFCASSPSSGRNEQFFGPGTRLTVL.

Notes on this clonotype: A much larger clone differs by one base, so this may be a read error. The chain employs TRBV6-5 and TRBJ2-5; D might be TRBD2 (7 bases). The CDR3 is made up of 15 amino acids. Looked up from germline, CDR1 is MNHEY and CDR2 is SVGAGI. V was clipped by 4 bases and J by 3 bases, with 15 bases between them. CDR3 DNA sequence: TGTGCCAGCAGTTGCTCGGCGGGGGCCAAAGAGACCCAGTACTTC. Its translation: CASSCSAGAKETQYF.

The rearrangement uses TRBV24-1 and TRBJ2-7; D possibly corresponds to TRBD1 (6 bases). With 4 bases removed from V and 12 bases from J, the gap between germline ends came to 12 bases. The CDR3 runs 11 residues. Germline CDR1 is KGHDR and CDR2 is SFDVKD. CDR3 protein: CATSDRDMWYF. DNA for the CDR3: TGTGCCACCAGTGACCGGGACATGTGGTACTTC.

The chain is built from TRBV12-3 or TRBV12-4 and TRBJ2-3; possibly TRBD1 for D (5 bases). The CDR3 consists of 16 residues. The ends were cut back, 8 bases at V and 1 base at J, with 19 bases in the middle. The CDR3: CASGLLGPYGTDTQYF. DNA for the CDR3: TGTGCCAGCGGGCTTTTGGGGCCCTACGGCACAGATACGCAGTATTTT.

The V gene is TRBV20-1, the J gene TRBJ1-1; maybe TRBD1 (6 bases). Trimming took 5 bases from V and 0 from J, leaving 19 bases between them. Per germline, CDR1 DFQATT and CDR2 SNEGSKA (reference sequence). The CDR3 totals 16 residues. CDR3 DNA sequence: TGCAGTGCTCTAAACTGGGGGCAAATCATGAACACTGAAGCTTTCTTT. Amino acid sequence: CSALNWGQIMNTEAFF.

The rearrangement uses TRBV9 and TRBJ2-1, with 9 bases that match TRBD2. The germline CDR1 and CDR2 sequences are SGDLS and YYNGEE. V gave up 6 bases and J gave up 0 bases; unmatched junction bases: 10. The CDR3 sequence is 17 residues long. This CDR3 reads CASTIRAGGTSYNEQFF. For the CDR3, the DNA is TGTGCCAGCACCATCCGAGCGGGAGGTACCTCCTACAATGAGCAGTTCTTC.

This clonotype was seen repeatedly, ten times or more. The chain recombines TRBV9 with TRBJ2-1; 9 bases align to TRBD2. Germline trimming cut 0 bases from V and 3 bases from J; bases unmatched to any gene: 4. This CDR3 spans 16 amino acids. The V gene's germline CDR1 is SGDLS and CDR2 YYNGEE. The CDR3 nucleotides read TGTGCCAGCAGCGTAGACCCTAGCGGGGTCTACAATGAGCAGTTCTTC. Amino acids: CASSVDPSGVYNEQFF.

This clonotype was seen ten or more times. J is TRBJ2-3 and V is TRBV7-9, with 11 bases fitting TRBD2. CDR1 and CDR2 from the germline V gene are SEHNR and FQNEAQ (reference sequence). V was pared by 2 bases and J by 0 bases, with 1 base of the junction left unmatched. This CDR3 has 16 amino acids. The CDR3 protein is CASSLTSGGSTDTQYF. In DNA, the CDR3 is TGTGCCAGCAGCTTAACTAGCGGGGGAAGCACAGATACGCAGTATTTT.

The V call is TRBV18, the J call TRBJ2-3; unclear D gene. The V end was cut by 2 bases, the J end by 0 bases, with 6 bases between. The germline V gene encodes CDR1 KGHSH and CDR2 LQKENI. The CDR3 contains 14 residues. The CDR3 protein is CASSPIASTDTQYF. CDR3 in DNA: TGTGCCAGCTCACCAATCGCGAGCACAGATACGCAGTATTTT.

This clonotype was seen at least ten times. The V call is TRBV29-1, the J call TRBJ2-5; tentative D call: TRBD2 (5 bases). This CDR3 has 16 amino acids. Germline-derived CDR1 and CDR2 are SQVTM and ANQGSEA. V was shortened by 1 base and J by 7 bases, with 22 bases between the two germline ends. CDR3 region: CSVEGTEYSSGWTQYF. The CDR3 coding sequence is TGCAGCGTTGAAGGGACGGAGTACTCCTCGGGATGGACCCAGTACTTC.

This clonotype showed up just a few times. The CDR3 sequence is CASSQAPQGGQFF. The CDR3 DNA reads TGTGCCAGCAGCCAAGCGCCCCAGGGGGGGCAGTTCTTC. J is TRBJ2-1 and V is TRBV4-2; D is perhaps TRBD1 (7 bases). V lost 1 base and J 12 bases, leaving 13 bases between the germline ends. This CDR3 region has 13 residues. Germline CDR1 and CDR2: LGHNA and YNFKEQ.

This clonotype was observed many times. The chain employs TRBV12-3 or TRBV12-4 and TRBJ1-1; TRBD1 might be the D (6 bases). The CDR3 sequence is 12 residues long. Deletions cut 6 bases from V and 12 bases from J, with 17 bases between. CDR3 sequence (DNA): TGTGCCAGCAGACTACAGGGAAAGGTACCTTTCTTT. Its protein product is CASRLQGKVPFF.

This clonotype was counted ten times or more. The chain has TRBV28 and TRBJ1-5, with 7 bases lining up with TRBD1. V dropped 3 bases and J dropped 4; count of bases not matched to a gene: 6. The CDR3 has 15 residues. The germline gives CDR1 MDHEN, CDR2 SYDVKM. The CDR3 DNA follows: TGTGCCAGCAGTTTGAGACAGGGACAAAATCAGCCCCAGCATTTT. Amino acids: CASSLRQGQNQPQHF.